This T cell receptor beta chain was documented in a study of shared clonotypes between healthy human individuals. V trimming: 4 bases; J trimming: 2 bases; junction bases outside the gene matches: 6. Per the germline V gene, CDR1 is SGHRS and CDR2 is YFSETQ. CDR3 size: 15 residues. Some clones are missing from TCRdb's copy, which holds only in-frame ones; the method was immunoSEQ multiplex PCR. The sample holds 850,000 to 1,200,000 clones, about 76% seen once. This receptor was taken from a man in his late teens or twenties in good health. Sequenced material: memory CD4+ T cells sorted from blood. The subset here: CD45RA-negative fraction. V and J are TRBV5-1 and TRBJ2-7; 10 bases are shared with TRBD1. This CDR3 is CASSVRQGAPYEQYF. The CDR3 coding sequence is TGCGCCAGCAGCGTGCGACAGGGGGCACCCTACGAGCAGTACTTC.